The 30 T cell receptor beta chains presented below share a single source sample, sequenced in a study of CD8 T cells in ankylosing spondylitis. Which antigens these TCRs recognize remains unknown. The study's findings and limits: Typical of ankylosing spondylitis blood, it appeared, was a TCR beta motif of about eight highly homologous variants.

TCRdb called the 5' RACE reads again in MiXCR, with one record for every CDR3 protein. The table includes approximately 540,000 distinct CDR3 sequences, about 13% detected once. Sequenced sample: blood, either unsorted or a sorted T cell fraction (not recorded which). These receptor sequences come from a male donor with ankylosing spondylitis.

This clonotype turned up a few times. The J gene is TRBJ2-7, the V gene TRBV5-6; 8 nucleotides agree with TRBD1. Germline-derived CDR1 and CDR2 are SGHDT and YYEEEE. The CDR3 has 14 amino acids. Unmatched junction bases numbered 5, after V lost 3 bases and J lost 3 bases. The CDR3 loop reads CASSSRTGFYEQYV. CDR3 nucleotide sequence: TGTGCCAGCAGCTCCAGGACAGGGTTCTACGAGCAGTACGTC.

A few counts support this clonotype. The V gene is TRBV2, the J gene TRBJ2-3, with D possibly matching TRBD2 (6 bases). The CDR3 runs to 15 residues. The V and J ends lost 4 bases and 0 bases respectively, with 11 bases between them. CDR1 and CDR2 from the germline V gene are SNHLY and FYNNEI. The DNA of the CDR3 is TGTGCCAGCAGTGGTCTAGCGCCTAGCACAGATACGCAGTATTTT. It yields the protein CASSGLAPSTDTQYF.

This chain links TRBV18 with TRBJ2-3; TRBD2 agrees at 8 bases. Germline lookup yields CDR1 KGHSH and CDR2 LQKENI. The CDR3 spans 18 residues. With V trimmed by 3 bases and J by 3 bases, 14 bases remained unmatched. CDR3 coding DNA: TGTGCCAGCTCACCCCTAGGGACAAGCGCGGGAGGAACAGATACGCAGTATTTT. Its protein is CASSPLGTSAGGTDTQYF.

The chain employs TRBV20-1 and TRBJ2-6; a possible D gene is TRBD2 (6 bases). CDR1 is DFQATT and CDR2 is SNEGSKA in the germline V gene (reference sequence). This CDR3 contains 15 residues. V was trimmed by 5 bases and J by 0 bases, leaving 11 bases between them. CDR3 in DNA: TGCAGTGCTTCAGGAGGGAGCTCTGGGGCCAACGTCCTGACTTTC. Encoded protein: CSASGGSSGANVLTF.

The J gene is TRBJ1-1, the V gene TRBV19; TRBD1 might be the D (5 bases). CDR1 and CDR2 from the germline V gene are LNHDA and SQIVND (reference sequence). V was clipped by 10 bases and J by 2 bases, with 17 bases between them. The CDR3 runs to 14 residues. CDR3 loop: CATTAIRGNTEAFF. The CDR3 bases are TGTGCCACCACGGCCATCCGGGGCAACACTGAAGCTTTCTTT.

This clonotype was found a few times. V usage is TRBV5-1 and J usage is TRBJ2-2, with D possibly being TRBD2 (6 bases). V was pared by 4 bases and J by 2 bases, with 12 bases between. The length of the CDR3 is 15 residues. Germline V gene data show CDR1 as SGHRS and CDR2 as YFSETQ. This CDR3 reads CASSVRDSNTGELFF. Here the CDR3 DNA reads TGCGCCAGCAGCGTCCGGGACTCCAACACCGGGGAGCTGTTTTTT. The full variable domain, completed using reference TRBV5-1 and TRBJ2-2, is KAGVTQTPRYLIKTRGQQVTLSCSPISGHRSVSWYQQTPGQGLQFLFEYFSETQRNKGNFPGRFSGRQFSNSRSEMNVSTLELGDSALYLCASSVRDSNTGELFFGEGSRLTVL.

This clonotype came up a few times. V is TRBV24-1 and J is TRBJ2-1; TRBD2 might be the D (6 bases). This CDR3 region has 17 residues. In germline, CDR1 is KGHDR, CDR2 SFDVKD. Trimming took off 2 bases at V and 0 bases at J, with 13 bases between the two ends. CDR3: CATSDSGAESSYNEQFF. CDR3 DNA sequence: TGTGCCACCAGTGATTCGGGAGCGGAGAGCTCCTACAATGAGCAGTTCTTC.

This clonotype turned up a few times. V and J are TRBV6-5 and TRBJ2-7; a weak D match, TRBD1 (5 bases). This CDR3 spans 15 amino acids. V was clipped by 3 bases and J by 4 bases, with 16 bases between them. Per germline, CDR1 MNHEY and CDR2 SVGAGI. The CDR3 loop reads CASSYLSQGGYEQYF. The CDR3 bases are TGTGCCAGCAGTTATCTATCGCAGGGCGGTTACGAGCAGTACTTC.

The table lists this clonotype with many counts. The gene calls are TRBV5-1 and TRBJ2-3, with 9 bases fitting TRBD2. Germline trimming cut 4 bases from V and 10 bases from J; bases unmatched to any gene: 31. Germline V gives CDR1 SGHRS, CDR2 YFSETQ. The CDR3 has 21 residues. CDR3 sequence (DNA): TGCGCCAGCAGCCGACGTTATAGCGGGAGTACCGCAGACCCCCGCATCGCCGCGCAGTATTTT. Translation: CASSRRYSGSTADPRIAAQYF. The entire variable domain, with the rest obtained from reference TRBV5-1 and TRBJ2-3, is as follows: KAGVTQTPRYLIKTRGQQVTLSCSPISGHRSVSWYQQTPGQGLQFLFEYFSETQRNKGNFPGRFSGRQFSNSRSEMNVSTLELGDSALYLCASSRRYSGSTADPRIAAQYFGPGTRLTVL.

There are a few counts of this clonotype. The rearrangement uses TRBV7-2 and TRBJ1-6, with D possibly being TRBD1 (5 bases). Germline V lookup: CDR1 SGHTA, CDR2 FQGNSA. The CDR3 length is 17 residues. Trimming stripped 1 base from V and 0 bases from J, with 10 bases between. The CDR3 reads CASSLVGGSSYNSPLHF. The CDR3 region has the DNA TGTGCCAGCAGCTTAGTCGGGGGGAGCTCCTATAATTCACCCCTCCACTTT.

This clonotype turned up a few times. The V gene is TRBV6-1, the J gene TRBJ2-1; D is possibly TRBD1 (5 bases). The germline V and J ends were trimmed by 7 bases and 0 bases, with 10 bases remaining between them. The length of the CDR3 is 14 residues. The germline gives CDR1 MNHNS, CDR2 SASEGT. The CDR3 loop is CASTPQGSYNEQFF. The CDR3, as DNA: TGTGCCAGCACCCCCCAGGGCTCCTACAATGAGCAGTTCTTC.

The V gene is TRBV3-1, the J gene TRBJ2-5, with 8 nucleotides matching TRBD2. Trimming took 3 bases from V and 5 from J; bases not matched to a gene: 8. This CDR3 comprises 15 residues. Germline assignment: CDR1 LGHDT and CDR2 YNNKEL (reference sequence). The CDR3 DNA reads TGTGCCAGCAGCCATTCCGCGGGAGGATGGGAGACCCAGTACTTC. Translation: CASSHSAGGWETQYF.

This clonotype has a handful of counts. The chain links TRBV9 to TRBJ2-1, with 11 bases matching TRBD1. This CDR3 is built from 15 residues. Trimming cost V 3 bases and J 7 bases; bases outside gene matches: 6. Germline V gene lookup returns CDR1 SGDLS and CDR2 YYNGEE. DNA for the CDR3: TGTGCCAGCAGCGCTGGACAGGGGGCTGCAAATGAGCAGTTCTTC. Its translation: CASSAGQGAANEQFF.

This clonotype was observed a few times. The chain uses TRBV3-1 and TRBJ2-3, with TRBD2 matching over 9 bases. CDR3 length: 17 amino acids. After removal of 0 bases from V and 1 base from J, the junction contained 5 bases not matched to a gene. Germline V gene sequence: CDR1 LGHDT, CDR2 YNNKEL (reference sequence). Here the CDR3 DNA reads TGTGCCAGCAGCCAAGAACGGGCGGGAGGGGGCACAGATACGCAGTATTTT. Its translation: CASSQERAGGGTDTQYF.

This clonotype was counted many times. The CDR3 loop reads CASSLAILAGGPGTDTQYF. The CDR3, as DNA: TGCGCCAGCAGCTTGGCCATCCTAGCGGGAGGGCCGGGCACAGATACGCAGTATTTT. The chain has TRBV5-1 and TRBJ2-3, with 12 bases fitting TRBD2. CDR3 size: 19 residues. With 0 bases clipped from V and 1 base from J, the junction kept 9 bases outside the gene matches. Germline values: CDR1 SGHRS, CDR2 YFSETQ.

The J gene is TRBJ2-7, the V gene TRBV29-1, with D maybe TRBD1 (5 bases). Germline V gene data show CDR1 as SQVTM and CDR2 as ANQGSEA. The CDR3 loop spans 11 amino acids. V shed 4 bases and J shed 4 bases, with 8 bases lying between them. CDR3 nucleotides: TGCAGCGTTGTCAGGGCTTACGAGCAGTACTTC. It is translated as CSVVRAYEQYF.

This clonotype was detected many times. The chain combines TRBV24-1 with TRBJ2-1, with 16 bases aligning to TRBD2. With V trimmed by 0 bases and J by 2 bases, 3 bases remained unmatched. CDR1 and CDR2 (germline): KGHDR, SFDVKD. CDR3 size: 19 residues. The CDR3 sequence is CATSDLGTSGRAPYNEQFF. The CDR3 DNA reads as TGTGCCACCAGTGATTTGGGGACTAGCGGGAGGGCTCCCTACAATGAGCAGTTCTTC.

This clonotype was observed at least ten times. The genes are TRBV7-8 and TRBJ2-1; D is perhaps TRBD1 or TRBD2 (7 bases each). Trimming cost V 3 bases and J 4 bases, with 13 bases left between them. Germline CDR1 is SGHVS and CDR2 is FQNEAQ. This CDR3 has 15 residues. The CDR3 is CASSFQGGGYNEQFF. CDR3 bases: TGTGCCAGCAGCTTTCAGGGGGGGGGGTACAATGAGCAGTTCTTC.

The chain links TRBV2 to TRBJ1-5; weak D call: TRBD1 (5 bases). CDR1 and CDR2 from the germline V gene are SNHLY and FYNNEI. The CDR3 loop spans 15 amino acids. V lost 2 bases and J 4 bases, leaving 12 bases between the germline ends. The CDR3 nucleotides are TGTGCCAGCAGTGAACTCAGGGCGGATAATCAGCCCCAGCATTTT. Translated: CASSELRADNQPQHF.

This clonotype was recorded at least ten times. CDR3 protein: CASSQDLVGGRPLHF. CDR3 in DNA: TGCGCCAGCAGCCAAGATCTAGTCGGGGGTCGCCCCCTCCACTTT. This chain joins TRBV4-1 and TRBJ1-6; D possibly corresponds to TRBD1 (5 bases). Per the germline V gene, CDR1 is MGHRA and CDR2 is YSYEKL. V lost 0 bases and J lost 13, with 16 bases in between. The CDR3 contains 15 residues.

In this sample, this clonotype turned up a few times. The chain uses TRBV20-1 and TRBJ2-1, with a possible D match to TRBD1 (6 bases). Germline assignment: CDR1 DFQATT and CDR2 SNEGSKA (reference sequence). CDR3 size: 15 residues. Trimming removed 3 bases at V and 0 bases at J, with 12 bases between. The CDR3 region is CSASLYRVSYNEQFF. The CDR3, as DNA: TGCAGTGCTAGCCTCTACAGGGTCTCCTACAATGAGCAGTTCTTC.

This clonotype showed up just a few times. CDR3 amino acids: CSARGSGATNEKLFF. Written as DNA, the CDR3 is TGCAGTGCTAGAGGTTCCGGCGCAACTAATGAAAAACTGTTTTTT. This rearrangement joins TRBV20-1 to TRBJ1-4; no reliable D call. V was pared by 1 base and J by 0 bases, with 9 bases between. The germline gives CDR1 DFQATT, CDR2 SNEGSKA (reference sequence). The CDR3 is 15 amino acids.

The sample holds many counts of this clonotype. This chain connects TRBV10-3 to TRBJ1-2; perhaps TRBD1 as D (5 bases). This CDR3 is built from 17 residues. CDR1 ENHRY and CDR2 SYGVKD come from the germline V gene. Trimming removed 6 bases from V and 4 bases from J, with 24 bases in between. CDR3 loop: CAIRTAADRLGAYGYTF. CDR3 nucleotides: TGTGCCATCAGGACAGCGGCAGACCGACTTGGCGCCTATGGCTACACCTTC.

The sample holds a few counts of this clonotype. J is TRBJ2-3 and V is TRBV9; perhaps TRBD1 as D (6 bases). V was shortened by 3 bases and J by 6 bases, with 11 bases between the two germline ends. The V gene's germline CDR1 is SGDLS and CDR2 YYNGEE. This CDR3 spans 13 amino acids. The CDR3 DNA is TGTGCCAGCAGCGAACAGGGCGCGGATACGCAGTATTTT. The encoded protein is CASSEQGADTQYF. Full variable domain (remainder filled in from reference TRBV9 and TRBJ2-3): DSGVTQTPKHLITATGQRVTLRCSPRSGDLSVYWYQQSLDQGLQFLIQYYNGEERAKGNILERFSAQQFPDLHSELNLSSLELGDSALYFCASSEQGADTQYFGPGTRLTVL.

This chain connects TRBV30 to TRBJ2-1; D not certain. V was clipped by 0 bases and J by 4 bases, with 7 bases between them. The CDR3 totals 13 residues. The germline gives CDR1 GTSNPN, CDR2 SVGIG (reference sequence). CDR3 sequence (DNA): TGTGCCTGGAGTGTATTTCAGTACAATGAGCAGTTCTTC. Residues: CAWSVFQYNEQFF.

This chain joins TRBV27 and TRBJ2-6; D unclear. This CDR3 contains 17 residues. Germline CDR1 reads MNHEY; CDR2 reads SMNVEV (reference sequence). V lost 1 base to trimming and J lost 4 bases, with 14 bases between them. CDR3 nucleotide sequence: TGTGCCAGCAGTTTATATGATGGGATGGGGGGGGCCAACGTCCTGACTTTC. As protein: CASSLYDGMGGANVLTF.

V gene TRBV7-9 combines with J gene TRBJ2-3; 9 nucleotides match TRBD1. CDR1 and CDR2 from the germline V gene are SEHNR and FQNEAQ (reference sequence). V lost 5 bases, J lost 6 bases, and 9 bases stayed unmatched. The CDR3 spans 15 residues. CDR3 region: CASSLQGAGFDTQYF. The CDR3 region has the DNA TGTGCCAGCAGCCTACAGGGGGCAGGATTCGATACGCAGTATTTT.

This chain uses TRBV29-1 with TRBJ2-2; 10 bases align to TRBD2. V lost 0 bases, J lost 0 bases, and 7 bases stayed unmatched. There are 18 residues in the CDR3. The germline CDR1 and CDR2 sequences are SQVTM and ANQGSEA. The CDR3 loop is CSVEDPWTSGTNTGELFF. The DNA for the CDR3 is TGCAGCGTTGAAGATCCCTGGACTAGCGGAACGAACACCGGGGAGCTGTTTTTT.

CDR3 bases: TGTGCCATCAGTGAGTCATCGTCCACAGATACGCAGTATTTT. Its translation is CAISESSSTDTQYF. The rearrangement links TRBV10-3 to TRBJ2-3, with unresolved D. Trimming took 0 bases from V and 2 from J, leaving 6 bases between them. Germline CDR1 ENHRY, CDR2 SYGVKD. The CDR3 spans 14 residues.

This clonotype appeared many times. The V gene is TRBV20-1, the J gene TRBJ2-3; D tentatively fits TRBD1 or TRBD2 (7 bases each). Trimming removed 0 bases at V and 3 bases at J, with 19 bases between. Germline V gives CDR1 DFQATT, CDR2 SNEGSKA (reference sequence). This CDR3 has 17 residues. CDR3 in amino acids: CSARDLTRQGGTDTQYF. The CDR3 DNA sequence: TGCAGTGCTAGAGATCTTACAAGGCAGGGGGGGACAGATACGCAGTATTTT.